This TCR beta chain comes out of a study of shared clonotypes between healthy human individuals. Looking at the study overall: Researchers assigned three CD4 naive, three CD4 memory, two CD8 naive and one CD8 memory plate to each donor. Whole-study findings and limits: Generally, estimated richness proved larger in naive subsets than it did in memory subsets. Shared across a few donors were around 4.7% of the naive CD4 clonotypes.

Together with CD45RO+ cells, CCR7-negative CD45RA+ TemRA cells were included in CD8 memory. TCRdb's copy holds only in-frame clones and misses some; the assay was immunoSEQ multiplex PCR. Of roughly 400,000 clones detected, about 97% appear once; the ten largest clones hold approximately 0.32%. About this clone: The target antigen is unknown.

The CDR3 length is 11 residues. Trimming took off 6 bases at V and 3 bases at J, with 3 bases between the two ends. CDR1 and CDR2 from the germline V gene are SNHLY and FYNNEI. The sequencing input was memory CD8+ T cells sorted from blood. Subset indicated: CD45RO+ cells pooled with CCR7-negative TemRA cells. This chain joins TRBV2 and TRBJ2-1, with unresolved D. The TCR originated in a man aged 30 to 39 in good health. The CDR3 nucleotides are TGTGCCAGCAGGTACTACAATGAGCAGTTCTTC. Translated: CASRYYNEQFF.